What follows are 3 T cell receptor beta chains derived from one specimen sequenced in a study of beta chain features in type 1 diabetes. Investigators reverse transcribed all isolated RNA, so they sequenced expressed TCRB transcripts. Method: immunoSEQ multiplex PCR; TCRdb's copy keeps in-frame clones and lacks some. The sample yields about 360,000 clones, about 12% seen once. Input material: naive CD4+ T cells from blood. The receptor set was obtained from a man aged 18 to 30 in good health.

This clone was picked up a small number of times. V is TRBV5-1 and J is TRBJ2-1; weak D call: TRBD2 (5 bases). V gave up 4 bases and J gave up 0 bases, with 8 bases separating them. The CDR3 is made up of 14 amino acids. CDR1 is SGHRS, CDR2 YFSETQ, per germline. CDR3 region: CASSVRVSYNEQFF. The DNA of the CDR3 is TGCGCCAGCAGCGTGCGGGTCTCCTACAATGAGCAGTTCTTC.

Only a few counts were recorded for this clone. The V call is TRBV7-9, the J call TRBJ1-5; weak D call: TRBD1 (5 bases). The CDR3 totals 13 residues. V lost 5 bases and J 4 bases, leaving 9 bases between the germline ends. Looked up from germline, CDR1 is SEHNR and CDR2 is FQNEAQ (reference sequence). The CDR3 DNA is TGTGCCAGCAGCAACCAGGGAAATCAGCCCCAGCATTTT. Amino acids: CASSNQGNQPQHF. Combining the CDR3 with reference TRBV7-9 and TRBJ1-5 gives the whole variable domain DTGVSQNPRHKITKRGQNVTFRCDPISEHNRLYWYRQTLGQGPEFLTYFQNEAQLEKSRLLSDRFSAERPKGSFSTLEIQRTEQGDSAMYLCASSNQGNQPQHFGDGTRLSIL.

The chain employs TRBV28 and TRBJ2-5, with TRBD1 as a possible D gene (7 bases). V lost 8 bases and J lost 2, with 18 bases in between. This CDR3 is 15 amino acids long. Germline loops: CDR1 MDHEN, CDR2 SYDVKM. CDR3 in DNA: TGTGCCAGCTCTGGAGGGGGCAGCCAACAAGAGACCCAGTACTTC. Its protein product is CASSGGGSQQETQYF.